The TCR beta chain under discussion was sequenced for a study of shared clonotypes between healthy human individuals. Deep was the level at which the assay was run. The quantity of DNA used in unsorted PBMC replicate PCRs was about 0.3 ug, corresponding to 25,000 to 35,000 T cell genomes. Only in-frame clones appear in the TCRdb table, and some are missing; sequencing was by immunoSEQ multiplex PCR. The top ten clones hold approximately 12% of a sample with approximately 480,000 clones, 60% to 80% of them seen once. Per germline, CDR1 SGHVS and CDR2 FQNEAQ. Germline trimming cut 5 bases from V and 2 bases from J; bases unmatched to any gene: 6. The CDR3 loop spans 15 amino acids. Each donor was a Caucasian adult residing in Nashville, Tennessee.

This TCR was recovered from a woman in her 40s in good health. Some clones in this sample may be carry-over from other donors' samples. Sequenced sample: PBMCs. This chain uses TRBV7-8 with TRBJ2-1, with TRBD2 identical over 7 bases. CDR3 residues: CASSKASGTYNEQFF. The CDR3 region has the DNA TGTGCCAGCAGCAAAGCTAGCGGTACCTACAATGAGCAGTTCTTC.